Below, 23 T cell receptor beta chains from the same sample are listed, as sequenced in a study of blood T cell repertoires in COVID-19. Sequenced by immunoSEQ multiplex PCR; TCRdb stores in-frame clones only, minus some. This repertoire shows some 150,000 clones, just under 90% found once; its top ten account for 8.6%. Source material: peripheral blood. Source of these receptors: a woman aged 45-65 years with active or convalescent COVID-19.

The chain combines TRBV28 with TRBJ1-2; tentative D call: TRBD1 (6 bases). This CDR3 comprises 14 residues. Per germline, CDR1 MDHEN and CDR2 SYDVKM. V shed 6 bases and J shed 3 bases, with 14 bases lying between them. This chain's CDR3 is CASRDSKYHYGYTF. Here the CDR3 DNA reads TGTGCCAGCAGGGACAGTAAATACCACTATGGCTACACCTTC.

This clone turned up a few times. The genes are TRBV5-5 and TRBJ2-5; D is unclear. V was clipped by 2 bases and J by 4 bases, with 3 bases between them. This CDR3 region has 11 residues. Germline V gene data show CDR1 as SGHKS and CDR2 as YYEKEE (reference sequence). Here the CDR3 DNA reads TGTGCCAGCAGCTTCGGAGAGACCCAGTACTTC. Its translation is CASSFGETQYF.

In its sample, this clone was seen a few times. The chain couples TRBV12-3 or TRBV12-4 to TRBJ2-1; D possibly corresponds to TRBD2 (5 bases). The CDR3 consists of 12 residues. V lost 2 bases to trimming and J lost 7 bases, with 6 bases between them. The DNA for the CDR3 is TGTGCCAGCAGTTTAACGGGGAATGAGCAGTTCTTC. Translated: CASSLTGNEQFF.

The chain is built from TRBV7-9 and TRBJ2-2; no clear D gene. Germline loops: CDR1 SEHNR, CDR2 FQNEAQ (reference sequence). The CDR3 runs to 14 residues. V was trimmed by 2 bases and J by 4 bases, leaving 8 bases between them. The CDR3 loop is CASSLKFITGELFF. As DNA, the CDR3 is TGTGCCAGCAGCTTAAAATTCATCACCGGGGAGCTGTTTTTT.

The rearrangement uses TRBV6-2 or TRBV6-3 and TRBJ1-1; D is undetermined. V was cut by 2 bases and J by 5 bases, with 9 bases left in between. CDR3 length: 13 residues. Germline CDR1 MNHEY, CDR2 SVGEGT. CDR3: CASSYRGETEAFF. For the CDR3, the DNA is TGTGCCAGCAGTTACCGGGGAGAGACTGAAGCTTTCTTT.

This chain connects TRBV7-9 to TRBJ1-3; the D gene is possibly TRBD1 (5 bases). CDR3 length equals 19 residues. Deletions cut 4 bases from V and 0 bases from J, with 22 bases between. Germline CDR1 is SEHNR and CDR2 is FQNEAQ (reference sequence). CDR3 DNA sequence: TGTGCCAGCAGCTCAACAGGCCCCACAATCCCCCACTCTGGAAACACCATATATTTT. Amino acids: CASSSTGPTIPHSGNTIYF.

The chain links TRBV30 to TRBJ1-2; D possibly corresponds to TRBD1 (5 bases). CDR3 length: 15 residues. Trimming stripped 1 base from V and 4 bases from J, with 16 bases between. In germline, CDR1 is GTSNPN, CDR2 SVGIG (reference sequence). Here the CDR3 reads CAWSGGRWGLYGYTF. DNA of the CDR3: TGTGCCTGGAGTGGTGGCCGATGGGGCCTCTATGGCTACACCTTC.

The chain links TRBV9 to TRBJ2-5; 7 nucleotides agree with TRBD2. The J segment lost 4 bases and the V segment lost 3 bases, leaving 9 bases of the junction unmatched. Germline lookup yields CDR1 SGDLS and CDR2 YYNGEE. The CDR3 runs 15 residues. The CDR3 protein is CASSDSMRGTETQYF. Here the CDR3 DNA reads TGTGCCAGCAGCGATTCGATGCGGGGGACAGAGACCCAGTACTTC.

The chain has TRBV6-6 and TRBJ1-2; TRBD1 agrees at 8 bases. CDR1 is MNHNY, CDR2 SVGAGI, per germline (reference sequence). Germline trimming cut 9 bases from V and 5 bases from J; bases unmatched to any gene: 11. The CDR3 length is 14 residues. The CDR3 DNA is TGTGCCAGTGAAGGGACAGGTGTTTCTTATGGCTACACCTTC. Translation: CASEGTGVSYGYTF.

This clone was seen a few times. The chain uses TRBV7-2 and TRBJ1-2, with D unresolved. Germline V gene lookup returns CDR1 SGHTA and CDR2 FQGNSA. The CDR3 sequence is 12 residues long. Deletions cut 4 bases from V and 8 bases from J, with 11 bases between. The CDR3 DNA sequence: TGTGCCAGCAGCTCAATTACATGGGGCTACACCTTC. Translated: CASSSITWGYTF.

The genes are TRBV29-1 and TRBJ1-1; perhaps TRBD1 as D (5 bases). The CDR3 is 12 residues long. Per germline, CDR1 SQVTM and CDR2 ANQGSEA. V was shortened by 7 bases and J by 1 base, with 10 bases between the two germline ends. This CDR3 is CSARTQNTEAFF. The CDR3 DNA follows: TGCAGCGCCCGGACACAGAACACTGAAGCTTTCTTT.

This clone was picked up one time. The chain joins TRBV28 to TRBJ2-7, with D possibly matching TRBD1 (6 bases). Trimming stripped 4 bases from V and 3 bases from J, with 16 bases between. The CDR3 runs to 15 residues. The germline CDR1 and CDR2 sequences are MDHEN and SYDVKM. DNA of the CDR3: TGTGCCAGCAGTTGGGATACCGGGACACGCTACGAGCAGTACTTC. Amino acid sequence: CASSWDTGTRYEQYF.

The chain recombines TRBV19 with TRBJ2-5; 10 nucleotides match TRBD2. This CDR3 spans 16 amino acids. Germline V gives CDR1 LNHDA, CDR2 SQIVND (reference sequence). V shed 1 base and J 4 bases; nucleotides not matched to a gene: 6. This chain's CDR3 is CASSIGSGGAAETQYF. Here the CDR3 DNA reads TGTGCCAGTAGTATAGGAAGCGGGGGGGCCGCAGAGACCCAGTACTTC.

This chain links TRBV5-1 with TRBJ2-1; the D gene is possibly TRBD1 (7 bases). This CDR3 is built from 13 residues. V was shortened by 1 base and J by 9 bases, with 11 bases between the two germline ends. Germline V gives CDR1 SGHRS, CDR2 YFSETQ. CDR3 in amino acids: CASSLRQGGEQFF. The CDR3, as DNA: TGCGCCAGCAGCTTGAGGCAGGGGGGTGAGCAGTTCTTC.

The J gene is TRBJ2-5, the V gene TRBV9, with 10 bases lining up with TRBD1. The CDR3 contains 17 residues. Per the germline V gene, CDR1 is SGDLS and CDR2 is YYNGEE. V trimming: 0 bases; J trimming: 0 bases; junction bases outside the gene matches: 5. In nucleotides, the CDR3 is TGTGCCAGCAGCGTAGTGGGGGACAGGGGTTACCAAGAGACCCAGTACTTC. Its translation: CASSVVGDRGYQETQYF.

The rearrangement links TRBV6-5 to TRBJ2-5, with TRBD1 identical over 9 bases. This CDR3 region has 13 residues. From germline, CDR1 is MNHEY and CDR2 SVGAGI. After removal of 6 bases from V and 5 bases from J, the junction contained 4 bases not matched to a gene. The DNA for the CDR3 is TGTGCCAGCAGCTACAGGGGGCGTGAGACCCAGTACTTC. It specifies CASSYRGRETQYF.

A remark on this clone: This sample also contains other DNA sequences that code for the same CDR3. The genes are TRBV7-2 and TRBJ2-7, with 9 nucleotides matching TRBD1. The CDR3 consists of 14 residues. Germline CDR1 SGHTA, CDR2 FQGNSA. J gave up 2 bases and V 4 bases, and 3 bases lay outside the gene matches. CDR3: CASSSGQGPYEQYF. In nucleotides, the CDR3 is TGTGCCAGCAGCTCGGGACAGGGTCCCTACGAGCAGTACTTC. Full variable domain (remainder filled in from reference TRBV7-2 and TRBJ2-7): GAGVSQSPSNKVTEKGKDVELRCDPISGHTALYWYRQSLGQGLEFLIYFQGNSAPDKSGLPSDRFSAERTGGSVSTLTIQRTQQEDSAVYLCASSSGQGPYEQYFGPGTRLTVT.

CDR3 DNA: TGTGCCAGCAGCAAAAAAAAGGAGGGGCTCGGGACAGACGCCGACACTGAAGCTTTCTTT. Encoded protein: CASSKKKEGLGTDADTEAFF. The chain joins TRBV21-1 to TRBJ1-1; the DNA was not compared with TRBD1, the D call given in the table. TRBV21-1 is noted as a pseudogene. The CDR3 has 20 amino acids.

This clone was counted a few times. The chain combines TRBV5-1 with TRBJ2-1; D gene ambiguous. Germline assignment: CDR1 SGHRS and CDR2 YFSETQ. The V end lost 4 bases, the J end lost 6 bases, and 17 bases lay between the germline ends. This CDR3 has 15 amino acids. This chain's CDR3 is CASSAPDYSGNEQFF. CDR3 coding DNA: TGCGCCAGCAGCGCTCCCGATTACTCGGGCAATGAGCAGTTCTTC. The full variable domain, in which reference TRBV5-1 and TRBJ2-1 provide the parts outside the CDR3, is KAGVTQTPRYLIKTRGQQVTLSCSPISGHRSVSWYQQTPGQGLQFLFEYFSETQRNKGNFPGRFSGRQFSNSRSEMNVSTLELGDSALYLCASSAPDYSGNEQFFGPGTRLTVL.

The chain uses TRBV7-6 and TRBJ1-6; D is possibly TRBD1 (5 bases). CDR1 and CDR2 (germline): SGHVS, FNYEAQ. Trimming cost V 4 bases and J 8 bases, with 18 bases left between them. The CDR3 length is 16 residues. The CDR3 nucleotides are TGTGCCAGCAGCTCGTCGTTGGTGGGGCCTGATTCACCCCTCCACTTT. Amino acid sequence: CASSSSLVGPDSPLHF. Together with reference TRBV7-6 and TRBJ1-6, the CDR3 gives the full variable domain: GAGVSQSPRYKVTKRGQDVALRCDPISGHVSLYWYRQALGQGPEFLTYFNYEAQQDKSGLPNDRFSAERPEGSISTLTIQRTEQRDSAMYRCASSSSLVGPDSPLHFGNGTRLTVT.

The chain has TRBV29-1 and TRBJ2-2, with 7 bases lining up with TRBD2. There are 13 residues in the CDR3. The ends lost 6 bases at V and 5 bases at J; junction bases unmatched: 6. Germline lookup yields CDR1 SQVTM and CDR2 ANQGSEA. CDR3 nucleotides: TGCAGCGTAAATCGGGGGGTAACCGGGGAGCTGTTTTTT. It is translated as CSVNRGVTGELFF.

This chain connects TRBV25-1 to TRBJ1-5; 7 nucleotides line up with TRBD1. The V segment lost 5 bases and the J segment 7 bases; nucleotides outside the gene matches: 14. The germline V gene has CDR1 MGHDK and CDR2 SYGVNS. The CDR3 totals 16 residues. CDR3 loop: CASSRTGRGSGQPQHF. The DNA for the CDR3 is TGTGCCAGCAGTAGGACAGGCAGAGGGTCGGGGCAGCCCCAGCATTTT.

The chain is built from TRBV9 and TRBJ2-7; D is undetermined. Trimming stripped 4 bases from V and 7 bases from J, with 15 bases between. CDR1 and CDR2 from the germline V gene are SGDLS and YYNGEE. The CDR3 has 13 residues. The CDR3 DNA follows: TGTGCCAGCAGCCCGCACGACAAAACGGAGCAGTACTTC. This sequence encodes CASSPHDKTEQYF.